Below are 22 T cell receptor beta chains sequenced from a single sample in a study of cytomegalovirus exposure and HLA in healthy donors (dated 2017 in TCRdb). The library was built by means of the immunoSEQ multiplex PCR assay. For the multiplex PCR, a mixture combining 60 forward primers for TCR Vbeta segments and 13 reverse primers for TCR Jbeta segments was used. TCRdb took this table from immuneACCESS and kept in-frame rearrangements with V and J called. Such tables lack part of the clones; where checked against another copy, unresolved V genes explain under half of the gap, and the rest is unexplained. Counted in this sample were 150,000 to 200,000 clones; 62% of them appeared once. The ten largest make up 2.5% to 3% of the sample. Specimen: PBMCs. The receptors were sampled from a man in his forties in good health and CMV-seronegative.

The V call is TRBV19, the J call TRBJ2-7; 10 positions match TRBD1. Germline CDR1 LNHDA, CDR2 SQIVND (reference sequence). V gave up 2 bases and J gave up 3 bases; unmatched junction bases: 4. The CDR3 consists of 15 residues. Written as DNA, the CDR3 is TGTGCCAGTAGTATACGGACAGGGGGGAACTACGAGCAGTACTTC. Protein sequence: CASSIRTGGNYEQYF.

The chain joins TRBV28 to TRBJ1-5, with 8 bases aligning to TRBD1. The CDR3 length is 17 residues. The ends lost 6 bases at V and 4 bases at J; junction bases unmatched: 14. Germline-derived CDR1 and CDR2 are MDHEN and SYDVKM. The DNA for the CDR3 is TGTGCCAGCAGCCTTCAGGGTGCGACAGGGGATAATCAGCCCCAGCATTTT. It translates to CASSLQGATGDNQPQHF.

This clone was counted many times. CDR3 nucleotides: TGCGCCAGCAGCCTACAGGGGGCGGACACTGAAGCTTTCTTT. Its translation is CASSLQGADTEAFF. The genes are TRBV5-1 and TRBJ1-1; 9 nucleotides agree with TRBD1. V was clipped by 4 bases and J by 3 bases; unmatched bases: 4. CDR1 is SGHRS and CDR2 is YFSETQ in the germline V gene. The CDR3 length is 14 residues.

The chain has TRBV7-9 and TRBJ2-1; 8 nucleotides match TRBD2. The V segment lost 4 bases and the J segment 8 bases; nucleotides outside the gene matches: 10. The CDR3 has 15 amino acids. Germline V CDR1 and CDR2: SEHNR, FQNEAQ (reference sequence). CDR3 loop: CASSSLAERYYEQFF. CDR3 nucleotide sequence: TGTGCCAGCAGCTCACTAGCGGAAAGATATTATGAGCAGTTCTTC.

This clone has more than one count but fewer than ten. This rearrangement joins TRBV5-1 to TRBJ1-1; 11 bases match TRBD1. The J segment lost 6 bases and the V segment lost 4 bases, leaving 5 bases of the junction unmatched. The CDR3 runs to 14 residues. The V gene's germline CDR1 is SGHRS and CDR2 YFSETQ. The CDR3 sequence is CASSAGTGGAEAFF. The CDR3 DNA follows: TGCGCCAGCAGCGCCGGGACAGGGGGTGCTGAAGCTTTCTTT.

V gene TRBV20-1 combines with J gene TRBJ1-5; D gene ambiguous. V was cut by 3 bases and J by 5 bases, with 5 bases left in between. Germline loops: CDR1 DFQATT, CDR2 SNEGSKA (reference sequence). The CDR3 loop spans 11 amino acids. The CDR3 region is CSASPDQPQHF. CDR3 in DNA: TGCAGTGCTAGCCCAGATCAGCCCCAGCATTTT.

This clone was seen only once. This chain connects TRBV7-2 to TRBJ2-1; 7 bases map to TRBD2. J gave up 5 bases and V 4 bases, and 5 bases lay outside the gene matches. The germline V gene encodes CDR1 SGHTA and CDR2 FQGNSA. This CDR3 contains 14 residues. The CDR3 is CASSYSGINNEQFF. CDR3 DNA sequence: TGTGCCAGCAGCTACAGCGGGATCAACAATGAGCAGTTCTTC. The whole variable domain, remainder taken from reference TRBV7-2 and TRBJ2-1, is GAGVSQSPSNKVTEKGKDVELRCDPISGHTALYWYRQSLGQGLEFLIYFQGNSAPDKSGLPSDRFSAERTGGSVSTLTIQRTQQEDSAVYLCASSYSGINNEQFFGPGTRLTVL.

This clone was observed a single time. The chain recombines TRBV5-5 with TRBJ2-7; D remains unclear. CDR3 size: 15 residues. Trimming cost V 1 base and J 8 bases, with 19 bases left between them. Germline assignment: CDR1 SGHKS and CDR2 YYEKEE (reference sequence). CDR3: CASSLTKTSEPQQYF. The CDR3, as DNA: TGTGCCAGCAGCTTGACAAAAACATCCGAACCCCAGCAGTACTTC.

V is TRBV7-2 and J is TRBJ1-5; TRBD1 matches at 9 bases. This CDR3 comprises 15 residues. Germline CDR1 SGHTA, CDR2 FQGNSA. Losses at the gene ends were 3 bases for V and 6 bases for J; bases not matched to a gene: 6. The CDR3 DNA sequence: TGTGCCAGCAGCTTGGATACAGGGGGCGGTCAGCCCCAGCATTTT. Translated, it gives CASSLDTGGGQPQHF.

This clone was observed a few times. This chain joins TRBV7-2 and TRBJ2-2, with 11 bases fitting TRBD1. The CDR3 sequence is 16 residues long. Germline loops: CDR1 SGHTA, CDR2 FQGNSA. With V trimmed by 5 bases and J by 6 bases, 8 bases remained unmatched. CDR3: CASSPRGTGGPGELFF. CDR3 coding DNA: TGTGCCAGCAGCCCTAGGGGGACAGGGGGGCCCGGGGAGCTGTTTTTT. Drawing the rest from reference TRBV7-2 and TRBJ2-2, the complete variable domain is GAGVSQSPSNKVTEKGKDVELRCDPISGHTALYWYRQSLGQGLEFLIYFQGNSAPDKSGLPSDRFSAERTGGSVSTLTIQRTQQEDSAVYLCASSPRGTGGPGELFFGEGSRLTVL.

The rearrangement links TRBV4-3 to TRBJ2-1, with D possibly matching TRBD2 (5 bases). This CDR3 spans 16 amino acids. The V and J ends lost 0 bases and 2 bases respectively, with 11 bases between them. Germline assignment: CDR1 LGHNA and CDR2 YSLEER. CDR3 in DNA: TGCGCCAGCAGCCAAGATGTAGCTAGCCCCTACAATGAGCAGTTCTTC. Encoded protein: CASSQDVASPYNEQFF.

The chain employs TRBV7-9 and TRBJ1-2, with unresolved D. CDR3 length equals 13 residues. The V gene's germline CDR1 is SEHNR and CDR2 FQNEAQ (reference sequence). Trimming stripped 0 bases from V and 8 bases from J, with 10 bases between. The CDR3 here is CASSLAEGRGYTF. The CDR3, as DNA: TGTGCCAGCAGCTTAGCGGAGGGTCGAGGCTACACCTTC.

This clone appeared a few times. CDR3 nucleotides: TGTGCCACCAGCAGGACAGGGGGCTATGGCTACACCTTC. Protein: CATSRTGGYGYTF. The chain combines TRBV15 with TRBJ1-2; 9 bases map to TRBD1. CDR1 and CDR2 (germline): LNHNV, YYDKDF (reference sequence). The CDR3 consists of 13 residues. The V and J ends lost 3 bases and 4 bases, in that order; junction bases with no gene match: 0. The full variable domain, rest sourced from reference TRBV15 and TRBJ1-2, is DAMVIQNPRYQVTQFGKPVTLSCSQTLNHNVMYWYQQKSSQAPKLLFHYYDKDFNNEADTPDNFQSRRPNTSFCFLDIRSPGLGDTAMYLCATSRTGGYGYTFGSGTRLTVV.

The chain joins TRBV28 to TRBJ2-7; D is perhaps TRBD2 (6 bases). V lost 2 bases and J lost 5, with 16 bases in between. This CDR3 is 15 amino acids long. Looked up from germline, CDR1 is MDHEN and CDR2 is SYDVKM. The CDR3 region has the DNA TGTGCCAGCAGTTTAGGAGGGGCGGGGACCCACGAGCAGTACTTC. This gives the protein CASSLGGAGTHEQYF.

In its sample, this clone was seen a few times. The V call is TRBV19, the J call TRBJ2-7, with D perhaps matching TRBD1 (6 bases). Germline-derived CDR1 and CDR2 are LNHDA and SQIVND (reference sequence). V shed 6 bases and J shed 2 bases, with 11 bases lying between them. This CDR3 region has 13 residues. CDR3 coding DNA: TGTGCCAGTAGCGTACAGGGTACCTACGAGCAGTACTTC. It codes for CASSVQGTYEQYF.

V and J are TRBV19 and TRBJ2-6; tentatively, D is TRBD1 (7 bases). Germline CDR1 and CDR2: LNHDA and SQIVND (reference sequence). This CDR3 has 23 amino acids. V lost 3 bases and J 2 bases, leaving 32 bases between the germline ends. CDR3: CASSMGVRQGGRRSSTGANVLTF. DNA for the CDR3: TGTGCCAGTAGTATGGGAGTGCGGCAGGGGGGACGCCGGAGTAGCACTGGGGCCAACGTCCTGACTTTC. The full variable domain, with the rest looked up from reference TRBV19 and TRBJ2-6, is DGGITQSPKYLFRKEGQNVTLSCEQNLNHDAMYWYRQDPGQGLRLIYYSQIVNDFQKGDIAEGYSVSREKKESFPLTVTSAQKNPTAFYLCASSMGVRQGGRRSSTGANVLTFGAGSRLTVL.

Only a few counts were recorded for this clone. This rearrangement joins TRBV7-3 to TRBJ2-7, with 8 positions matching TRBD2. The CDR3 is 15 amino acids. J gave up 4 bases and V 1 base, and 6 bases lay outside the gene matches. Looked up from germline, CDR1 is SGHTA and CDR2 is FQGTGA. The CDR3: CASSLSGGLAYEQYF. DNA of the CDR3: TGTGCCAGCAGCTTAAGTGGCGGACTAGCTTACGAGCAGTACTTC.

The chain recombines TRBV4-1 with TRBJ2-1, with D possibly being TRBD1 (6 bases). Per germline, CDR1 MGHRA and CDR2 YSYEKL. Trimming took off 0 bases at V and 2 bases at J, with 14 bases between the two ends. This CDR3 has 17 amino acids. The CDR3 spells CASSQETTQGPYNEQFF. The CDR3 DNA reads as TGCGCCAGCAGCCAAGAGACTACCCAGGGGCCCTACAATGAGCAGTTCTTC.

The V and J genes are TRBV18 and TRBJ2-3; D is perhaps TRBD2 (6 bases). CDR3 size: 16 residues. The V and J ends lost 3 bases and 5 bases respectively, with 18 bases between them. CDR1 is KGHSH, CDR2 LQKENI, per germline. The CDR3 DNA reads as TGTGCCAGCTCACCGCCCCTCGGGGGAAGGAAAGATACGCAGTATTTT. This sequence encodes CASSPPLGGRKDTQYF.

V and J are TRBV7-3 and TRBJ1-2, with 8 bases lining up with TRBD1. The V and J ends lost 5 bases and 3 bases, in that order; junction bases with no gene match: 5. Germline V lookup: CDR1 SGHTA, CDR2 FQGTGA. The CDR3 length is 14 residues. CDR3 nucleotides: TGTGCCAGCAGCGCAGGGGGCGCGGACTATGGCTACACCTTC. Translation gives CASSAGGADYGYTF.

This clone was seen a few times. The chain has TRBV5-6 and TRBJ1-1, with TRBD1 as a possible D gene (5 bases). Germline V lookup: CDR1 SGHDT, CDR2 YYEEEE. Trimming took 4 bases from V and 0 from J, leaving 10 bases between them. The CDR3 runs to 14 residues. This CDR3 reads CASSRIGVNTEAFF. In DNA, the CDR3 is TGTGCCAGCAGCCGAATAGGGGTGAACACTGAAGCTTTCTTT.

This clone has a handful of counts. At one of its ends the junction is not consistent with the germline gene, which may arise from a read error. The chain combines TRBV7-9 with TRBJ1-1, with 7 bases aligning to TRBD1. The CDR3 is 16 amino acids. CDR1 and CDR2 (germline): SEHNR, FQNEAQ (reference sequence). CDR3 nucleotides: TGTTCCAGCAGCTCCGACCAGGGGGGCATCGGCACTGAAGCTTTCTTT. It specifies CSSSSDQGGIGTEAFF.